This TCR beta chain stems from a study of T cell repertoires in cytomegalovirus infection. Study as a whole: HLA-B-restricted CMV epitopes that are well studied were used alongside recently identified HLA-C-restricted ones. Indications came from public TCR beta signatures; they pointed to CMV infection and to a matching HLA type. Study observations and caveats: CMV-specific HLA-C-restricted TCR beta clonotypes dominated the ex vivo response. Public TCR beta family frequency separated CMV-and-HLA carriers, including in an independent cohort.

V lost 4 bases to trimming and J lost 10 bases; unmatched junction nucleotides: 8. The CDR3 is made up of 14 amino acids. CDR1 is SGHDN and CDR2 is FVKESK in the germline V gene. TCRdb itself ran the reads through MiXCR, one entry per CDR3 protein. The repertoire includes roughly 920,000 distinct CDR3 sequences, around 31% of them detected once, and over 12% sits in the top ten. The table lists this clonotype with a few counts. Antigen: not known. Here the sequenced sample was cultured CD8+ T cells from PBMCs, taken from culture after CMV antigen stimulation. This TCR was recovered from a human donor in good health (CMV status not recorded). Some clones in this sample may be carry-over from other donors' samples. The chain links TRBV14 to TRBJ2-1; TRBD2 agrees at 9 bases. The CDR3 sequence is CASSLRDAGGEQFF. The DNA for the CDR3 is TGTGCCAGCAGCCTCCGGGACGCGGGAGGGGAGCAGTTCTTC.